These T cell receptor beta chains were read from a single sample in a study of CD8+ T cells in alopecia areata. Profiled with immunoSEQ multiplex PCR; TCRdb holds only in-frame clones, not every one. The sample records roughly 200,000 clones, roughly 50% being singletons. The sample was CD8+ T cells sorted from blood, taken at week 24, from a patient treated with tofacitinib. These receptors were obtained from a human donor with alopecia areata. Both conserved end residues are part of each CDR3. The D gene is left open where the match is weak. Only part of the rows carry a size: once, few, many, or a class if the clone is expanded.

abundance	v_gene	d_gene	j_gene	CDR3nt	CDR3aa
few	TRBV25-1	TRBD1	TRBJ1-4	TGTGCCAGCAGTGGGCAACGCGGGACAGGGAATGAAAAACTGTTTTTT	CASSGQRGTGNEKLFF
-	TRBV29-1	-	TRBJ1-2	TGCAGCGTTGAAATCATAGCTAACTATGGCTACACCTTC	CSVEIIANYGYTF
-	TRBV7-8	TRBD2	TRBJ2-3	TGTGCCAGCAGCTTAGTAGGGACTAGCGGTGATACGCAGTATTTT	CASSLVGTSGDTQYF
-	TRBV7-6	TRBD1	TRBJ2-2	TGTGCCAGCAGCCCCGACAGGGGGCTCACCGGGGAGCTGTTTTTT	CASSPDRGLTGELFF
-	TRBV21-1	-	TRBJ1-1	TGTGCCAGCACCCTAATCAGGGCAACGAACACTGAAGCTTTCTTT	CASTLIRATNTEAFF
-	TRBV4-2	TRBD1	TRBJ2-7	TGTGCCAGCAGCCAAGGGACAGGGTCAACCTACGAGCAGTACTTC	CASSQGTGSTYEQYF
-	TRBV7-8	TRBD2	TRBJ2-3	TGTGCCAGCAGCTTAGGGACTAGCGTTACAGATACGCAGTATTTT	CASSLGTSVTDTQYF
-	TRBV4-3	-	TRBJ2-1	TGCGCCAGCAGCCAAGAAATCGAATTCTCCTACAATGAGCAGTTCTTC	CASSQEIEFSYNEQFF
few	TRBV11-2	-	TRBJ2-2	TGTGCCAGCAGCTTGTTTGGCGACGGGGAGCTGTTTTTT	CASSLFGDGELFF
-	TRBV4-3	-	TRBJ1-2	TGCGCCAGCAGCCAAGATTTCGTCGGGGGCGCCGGGGTTAGTGGCTACACCTTC	CASSQDFVGGAGVSGYTF
-	TRBV10-3	-	TRBJ2-5	TGTGCCGTCGCAGAGGGGGGAGGGGAGACCCAGTACTTC	CAVAEGGGETQYF
-	TRBV4-3	-	TRBJ2-3	TGCGCCAGCAGCCAAGATCTGGCCACAGATACGCAGTATTTT	CASSQDLATDTQYF
few	TRBV29-1	-	TRBJ2-2	TGCAGCGTGGAGGGACAGCTCACCGGGGAGCTGTTTTTT	CSVEGQLTGELFF
-	TRBV2	-	TRBJ1-5	TGTGCCAGCAGTGTGGGACATAATCAGCCCCAGCATTTT	CASSVGHNQPQHF
few	TRBV19	-	TRBJ2-4	TGTGCCAGTAGTCCGAGGGACAAGGAAAACATTCAGTACTTC	CASSPRDKENIQYF
-	TRBV9	TRBD1	TRBJ2-7	TGTGCCAGCAGCAAGGGGACAGACTACGAGCAGTACTTC	CASSKGTDYEQYF